Listed below are T cell receptor beta chains from one sample, sequenced in a study of CD8+CD57+ T cells in acquired aplastic anemia. MiXCR, run by TCRdb on the reads, gives a single entry per CDR3 protein. The sample lists about 130,000 distinct CDR3 sequences; around 48% were seen once. The sequenced material came from sorted CD4+, CD8+, or CD8+CD57+ T cells (not recorded which) from PBMCs. Receptor source: a human donor in good health, serving as a control. CDR3s include the opening cysteine and the closing phenylalanine or tryptophan. A D gene is named only where the DNA matches it firmly. Size is stated for part of the rows, as once, few or many counts, or as a class when the clone is expanded.

d_gene | j_gene | v_gene | abundance | CDR3nt | CDR3aa
TRBD2 | TRBJ2-3 | TRBV15 | - | TGTGCCACCAGCAGAGGGGAGAGCGGGGGGGCAGATACGCAGTATTTT | CATSRGESGGADTQYF
TRBD1 | TRBJ1-1 | TRBV25-1 | - | TGTGCCAGCAGTCCTAAACCGGGACAGGGGCTTCGTAACACTGAAGCTTTCTTT | CASSPKPGQGLRNTEAFF
TRBD2 | TRBJ2-1 | TRBV20-1 | - | TGCAGTGCCGTCCTAGCGGGGGGGCCTGGGGAGCAGTTCTTC | CSAVLAGGPGEQFF
- | TRBJ2-5 | TRBV18 | once | TGTGCCAGCTCACCACCGGTGCGGGGAGACTCTGGGGAGCAGTACTTC | CASSPPVRGDSGEQYF
- | TRBJ2-5 | TRBV7-2 | - | TGTGCCAGCAGTCTACGGGGGAGACAGACCCAGTACTTC | CASSLRGRQTQYF
- | TRBJ2-1 | TRBV10-1 | - | TGCGCCAGCACCCCAGGGGCAGGAACGTACAATGAGCAGTTCTTC | CASTPGAGTYNEQFF
- | TRBJ2-5 | TRBV18 | few | TGTGCCAGCTCACCACTCGGGGAGACCCAGTACTTC | CASSPLGETQYF
TRBD2 | TRBJ2-1 | TRBV12-3/TRBV12-4 | once | TGTGCCAGCAGCTCCGGACTAGCGGGGTCGGGAGGTCACAATGAGCAGTTCTTC | CASSSGLAGSGGHNEQFF
TRBD1 | TRBJ1-2 | TRBV9 | - | TGTGCCAGCAGCACCACGGGACAGGGTGGTGGCTACACCTTC | CASSTTGQGGGYTF
- | TRBJ1-2 | TRBV10-1 | - | TGCGCCAGCAGTGACAACTACTATGGCTACACCTTC | CASSDNYYGYTF
TRBD1 | TRBJ1-1 | TRBV30 | few | TGTGCCTTAAACAGGGGCCCGAACACTGAAGCTTTCTTT | CALNRGPNTEAFF
- | TRBJ1-1 | TRBV2 | - | TGTGCCAGCAGTGTGAAGGGGGACACCGAAGCTTTCTTT | CASSVKGDTEAFF
TRBD1 | TRBJ1-2 | TRBV24-1 | - | TGTGCCACCAGGATACGGACATCCAGAGGGGGCAACTATGGCTACACCTTC | CATRIRTSRGGNYGYTF
TRBD2 | TRBJ2-1 | TRBV20-1 | - | TGCAGTGCGAGGCCTAGGGAGGGCCGTGTAAATGAGCAGTTCTTC | CSARPREGRVNEQFF
- | TRBJ1-5 | TRBV20-1 | many | TGCAGTGCTAGATCAACAGGTAGCAATCAGCCCCAGCATTTT | CSARSTGSNQPQHF
- | TRBJ1-4 | TRBV29-1 | once | TGCAGCGTCCGGACAGAAAAACTGTTTTTT | CSVRTEKLFF
- | TRBJ1-2 | TRBV6-1 | - | TGTGCCAGCAGCCCAGGGACACCCCGGGATGGCTACACCTTC | CASSPGTPRDGYTF
- | TRBJ2-5 | TRBV2 | - | TGTGCCAGCAGTGAGGAGAGAGAGACCCAGTACTTC | CASSEERETQYF
- | TRBJ2-7 | TRBV3-1 | many | TGTGCCAGCAGCTCCGACGGGCCCTACGAGCAGTACTTC | CASSSDGPYEQYF
TRBD1 | TRBJ1-4 | TRBV18 | - | TGTGCCAGCTCACCGGACAGGGGGTATGAAAAACTGTTTTTT | CASSPDRGYEKLFF
TRBD1 | TRBJ2-3 | TRBV24-1 | - | TGTGCCACCAGTGATTGGGGACAGGGATCAGATACGCAGTATTTT | CATSDWGQGSDTQYF
- | TRBJ1-2 | TRBV7-2 | many | TGTGCCAGCAGCTTAGGCTTGGGGGGTGGCTACACCTTC | CASSLGLGGGYTF
- | TRBJ1-1 | TRBV7-6 | many | TGTGCCAGCAGCTTACAAACCCAGGGGAACACTGAAGCTTTCTTT | CASSLQTQGNTEAFF
TRBD2 | TRBJ2-5 | TRBV25-1 | many | TGTGCCAGCCAACTAGCGGGGGGTGCCCAACAAGAGACCCAGTACTTC | CASQLAGGAQQETQYF
TRBD1 | TRBJ2-7 | TRBV2 | - | TGTGCCAGCTCCGGGGGACAGGGCGAGGAGCAGTACTTC | CASSGGQGEEQYF
- | TRBJ2-3 | TRBV9 | many | TGTGCCAGCAGCGTCGGACATCTCTTGCCAGATACGCAGTATTTT | CASSVGHLLPDTQYF
TRBD1 | TRBJ2-7 | TRBV20-1 | many | TGCAGTGCTTCGGACAGGGACTACGAGCAGTACTTC | CSASDRDYEQYF